The T cell receptor beta chain under discussion was sequenced for a study of OX40 agonist ivuxolimab in advanced cancers. The V gene's germline CDR1 is SNHLY and CDR2 FYNNEI. Trimming removed 9 bases at V and 6 bases at J, with 19 bases between. CDR3 length: 14 amino acids. Profiling relied on immunoSEQ multiplex PCR, and the TCRdb table lists in-frame clones only, not all of them. This table has roughly 69,000 clones, around 86% appearing once. This chain uses TRBV2 with TRBJ2-3; D is unclear. This specimen consisted of CD4+ or CD8+ T cells sorted from blood, obtained in a trial of the OX40 agonist ivuxolimab. The sequence derives from an adult with an advanced solid tumor such as melanoma, head and neck, liver or kidney cancer. CDR3 nucleotide sequence: TGTGCCAGTTTAAGTACGGTAGTGTCTGATACGCAGTATTTT. This sequence encodes CASLSTVVSDTQYF.